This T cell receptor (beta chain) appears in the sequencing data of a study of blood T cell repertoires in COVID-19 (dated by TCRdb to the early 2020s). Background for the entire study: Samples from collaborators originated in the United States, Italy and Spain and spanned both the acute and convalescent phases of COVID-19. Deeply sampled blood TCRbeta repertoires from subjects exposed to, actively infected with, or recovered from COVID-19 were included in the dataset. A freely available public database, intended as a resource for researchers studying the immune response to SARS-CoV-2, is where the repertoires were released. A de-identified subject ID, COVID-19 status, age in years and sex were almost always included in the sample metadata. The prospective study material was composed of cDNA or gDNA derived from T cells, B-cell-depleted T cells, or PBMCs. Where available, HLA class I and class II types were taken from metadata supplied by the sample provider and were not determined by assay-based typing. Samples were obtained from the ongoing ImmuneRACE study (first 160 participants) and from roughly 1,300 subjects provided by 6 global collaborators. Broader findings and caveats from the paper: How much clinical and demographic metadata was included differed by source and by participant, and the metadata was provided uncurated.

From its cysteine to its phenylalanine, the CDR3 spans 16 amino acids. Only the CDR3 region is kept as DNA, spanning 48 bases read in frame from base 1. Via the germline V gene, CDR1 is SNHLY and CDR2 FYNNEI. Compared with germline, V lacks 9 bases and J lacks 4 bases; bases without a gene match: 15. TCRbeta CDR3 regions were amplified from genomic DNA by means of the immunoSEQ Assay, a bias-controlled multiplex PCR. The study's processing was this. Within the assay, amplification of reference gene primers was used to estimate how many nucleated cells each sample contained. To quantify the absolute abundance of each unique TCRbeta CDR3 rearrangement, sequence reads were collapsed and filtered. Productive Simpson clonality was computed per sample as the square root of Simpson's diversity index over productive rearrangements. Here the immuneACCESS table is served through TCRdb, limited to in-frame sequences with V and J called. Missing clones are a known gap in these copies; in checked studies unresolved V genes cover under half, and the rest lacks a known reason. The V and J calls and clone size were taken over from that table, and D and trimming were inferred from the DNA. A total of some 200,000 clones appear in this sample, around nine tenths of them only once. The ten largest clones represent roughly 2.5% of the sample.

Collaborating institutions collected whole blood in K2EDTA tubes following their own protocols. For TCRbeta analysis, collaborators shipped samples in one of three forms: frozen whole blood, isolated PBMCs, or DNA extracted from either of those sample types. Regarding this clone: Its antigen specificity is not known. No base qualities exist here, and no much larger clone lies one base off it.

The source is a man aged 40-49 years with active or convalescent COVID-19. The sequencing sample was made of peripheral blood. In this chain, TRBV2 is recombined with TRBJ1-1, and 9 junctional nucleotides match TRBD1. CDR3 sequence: CASSTGGERLGTEAFF. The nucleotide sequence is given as TGTGCCAGTAGTACAGGGGGCGAAAGATTGGGCACTGAAGCTTTCTTT. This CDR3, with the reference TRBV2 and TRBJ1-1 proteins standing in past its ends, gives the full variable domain EPEVTQTPSHQVTQMGQEVILRCVPISNHLYFYWYRQILGQKVEFLVSFYNNEISEKSEIFDDQFSVERPDGSNFTLKIRSTKLEDSAMYFCASSTGGERLGTEAFFGQGTRLTVV.